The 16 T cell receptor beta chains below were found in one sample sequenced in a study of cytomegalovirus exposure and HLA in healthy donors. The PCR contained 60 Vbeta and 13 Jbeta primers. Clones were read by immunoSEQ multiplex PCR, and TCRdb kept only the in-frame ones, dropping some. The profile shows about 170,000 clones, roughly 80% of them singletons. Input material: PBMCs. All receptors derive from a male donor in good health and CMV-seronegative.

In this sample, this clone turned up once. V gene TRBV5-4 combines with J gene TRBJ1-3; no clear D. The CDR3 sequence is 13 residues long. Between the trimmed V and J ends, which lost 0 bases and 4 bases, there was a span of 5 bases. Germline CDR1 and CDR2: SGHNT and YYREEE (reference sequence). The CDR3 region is CASSLGQGNTIYF. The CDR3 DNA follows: TGTGCCAGCAGCTTGGGGCAGGGAAACACCATATATTTT.

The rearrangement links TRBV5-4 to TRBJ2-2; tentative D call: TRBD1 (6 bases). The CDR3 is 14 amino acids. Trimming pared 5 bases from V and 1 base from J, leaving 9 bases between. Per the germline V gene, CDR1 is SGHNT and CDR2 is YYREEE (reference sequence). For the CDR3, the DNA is TGTGCCAGCAGGCTGGGACAGAACACCGGGGAGCTGTTTTTT. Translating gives CASRLGQNTGELFF.

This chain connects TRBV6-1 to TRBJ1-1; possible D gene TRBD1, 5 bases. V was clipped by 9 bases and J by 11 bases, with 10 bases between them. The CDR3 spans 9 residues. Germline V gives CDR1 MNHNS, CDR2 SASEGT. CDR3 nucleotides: TGTGCCAGTGGGCCAGGGGCTTTCTTT. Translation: CASGPGAFF.

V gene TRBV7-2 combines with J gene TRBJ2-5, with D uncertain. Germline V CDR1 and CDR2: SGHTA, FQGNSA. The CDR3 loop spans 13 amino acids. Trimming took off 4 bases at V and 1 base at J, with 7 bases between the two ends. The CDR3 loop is CASSSQFQETQYF. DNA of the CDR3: TGTGCCAGCAGCTCCCAGTTCCAAGAGACCCAGTACTTC.

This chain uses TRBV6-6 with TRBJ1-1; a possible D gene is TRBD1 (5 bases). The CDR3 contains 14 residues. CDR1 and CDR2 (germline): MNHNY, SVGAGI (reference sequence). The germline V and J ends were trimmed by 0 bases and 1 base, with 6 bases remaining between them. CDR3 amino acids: CASSYSQGNTEAFF. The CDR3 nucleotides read TGTGCCAGCAGTTACTCTCAGGGGAACACTGAAGCTTTCTTT.

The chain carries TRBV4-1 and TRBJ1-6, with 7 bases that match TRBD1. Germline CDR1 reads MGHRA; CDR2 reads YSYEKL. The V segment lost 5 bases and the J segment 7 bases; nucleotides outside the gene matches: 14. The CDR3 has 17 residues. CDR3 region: CASSLGQDAPVNSPLHF. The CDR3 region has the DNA TGCGCCAGCAGCTTAGGACAGGACGCACCGGTCAATTCACCCCTCCACTTT.

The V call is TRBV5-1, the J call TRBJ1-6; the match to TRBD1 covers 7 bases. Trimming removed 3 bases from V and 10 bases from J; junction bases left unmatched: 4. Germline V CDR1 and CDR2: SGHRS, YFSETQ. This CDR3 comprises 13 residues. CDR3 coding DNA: TGCGCCAGCAGCTCAGGGGGGCAATCACCCCTCCACTTT. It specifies CASSSGGQSPLHF. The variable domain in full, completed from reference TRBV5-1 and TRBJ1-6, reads KAGVTQTPRYLIKTRGQQVTLSCSPISGHRSVSWYQQTPGQGLQFLFEYFSETQRNKGNFPGRFSGRQFSNSRSEMNVSTLELGDSALYLCASSSGGQSPLHFGNGTRLTVT.

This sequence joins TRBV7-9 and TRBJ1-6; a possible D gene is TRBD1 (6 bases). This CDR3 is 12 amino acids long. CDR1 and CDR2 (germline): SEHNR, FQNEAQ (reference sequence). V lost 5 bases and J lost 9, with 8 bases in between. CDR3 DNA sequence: TGTGCCAGCAGCCCGGACAGTTCACCCCTCCACTTT. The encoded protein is CASSPDSSPLHF.

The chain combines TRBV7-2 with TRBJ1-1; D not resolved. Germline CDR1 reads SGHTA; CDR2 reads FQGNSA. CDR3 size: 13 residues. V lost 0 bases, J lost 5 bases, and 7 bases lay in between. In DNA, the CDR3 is TGTGCCAGCAGCTTAGCGCGGGAGACTGAAGCTTTCTTT. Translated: CASSLARETEAFF.

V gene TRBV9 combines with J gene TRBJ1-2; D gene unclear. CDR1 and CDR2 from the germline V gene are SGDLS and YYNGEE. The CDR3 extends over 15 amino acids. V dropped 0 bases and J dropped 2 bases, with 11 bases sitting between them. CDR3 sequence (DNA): TGTGCCAGCAGCGTAGGTCGGGTGAGGAACTATGGCTACACCTTC. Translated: CASSVGRVRNYGYTF.

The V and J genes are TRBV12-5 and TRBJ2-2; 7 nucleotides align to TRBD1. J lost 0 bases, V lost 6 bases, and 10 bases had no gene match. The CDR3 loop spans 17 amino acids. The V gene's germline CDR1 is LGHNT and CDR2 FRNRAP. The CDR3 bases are TGTGCTAGTGGCGGACAGGAGGATTTCGCGAACACCGGGGAGCTGTTTTTT. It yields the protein CASGGQEDFANTGELFF.

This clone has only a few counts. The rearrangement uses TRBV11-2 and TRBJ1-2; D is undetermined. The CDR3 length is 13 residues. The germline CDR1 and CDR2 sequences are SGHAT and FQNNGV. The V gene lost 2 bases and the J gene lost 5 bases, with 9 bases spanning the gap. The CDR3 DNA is TGTGCCAGCAGCTTAAACCGGGATTATGGCTACACCTTC. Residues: CASSLNRDYGYTF.

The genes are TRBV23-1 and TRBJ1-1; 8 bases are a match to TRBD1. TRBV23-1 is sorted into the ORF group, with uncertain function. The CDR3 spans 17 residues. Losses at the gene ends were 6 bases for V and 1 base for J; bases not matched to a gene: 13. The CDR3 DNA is TGCGCCAGCAGCTACGGACAGGGCTGTTGGGGGAACACTGAAGCTTTCTTT. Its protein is CASSYGQGCWGNTEAFF.

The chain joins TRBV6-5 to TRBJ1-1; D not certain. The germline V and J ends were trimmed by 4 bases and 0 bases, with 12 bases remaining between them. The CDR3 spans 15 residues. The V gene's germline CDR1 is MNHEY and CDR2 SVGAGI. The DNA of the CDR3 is TGTGCCAGCAGTTGGGCACCTGGCATGAACACTGAAGCTTTCTTT. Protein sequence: CASSWAPGMNTEAFF.

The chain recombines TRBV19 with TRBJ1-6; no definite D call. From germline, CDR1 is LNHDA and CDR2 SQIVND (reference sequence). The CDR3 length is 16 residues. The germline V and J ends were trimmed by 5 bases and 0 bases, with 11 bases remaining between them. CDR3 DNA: TGTGCCAGTAGTCCAATCGTCAGCTCCTATAATTCACCCCTCCACTTT. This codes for CASSPIVSSYNSPLHF.

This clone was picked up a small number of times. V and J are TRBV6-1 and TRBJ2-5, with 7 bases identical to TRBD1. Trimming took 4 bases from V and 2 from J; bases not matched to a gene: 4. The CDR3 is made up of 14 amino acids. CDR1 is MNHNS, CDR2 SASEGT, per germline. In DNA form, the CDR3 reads TGTGCCAGCAGTGTAGGGGGCATTCAAGAGACCCAGTACTTC. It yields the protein CASSVGGIQETQYF.